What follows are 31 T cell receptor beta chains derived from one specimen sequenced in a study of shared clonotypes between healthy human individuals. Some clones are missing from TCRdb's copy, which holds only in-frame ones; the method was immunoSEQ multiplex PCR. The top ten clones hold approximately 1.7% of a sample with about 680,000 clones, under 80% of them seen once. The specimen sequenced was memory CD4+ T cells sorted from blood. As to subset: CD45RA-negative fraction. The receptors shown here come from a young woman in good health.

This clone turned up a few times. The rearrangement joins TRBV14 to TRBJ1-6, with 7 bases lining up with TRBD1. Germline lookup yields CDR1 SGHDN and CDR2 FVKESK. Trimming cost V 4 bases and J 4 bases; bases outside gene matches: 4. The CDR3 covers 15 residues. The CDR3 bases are TGTGCCAGCAGCCGGACACAGGGGTATAATTCACCCCTCCACTTT. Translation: CASSRTQGYNSPLHF.

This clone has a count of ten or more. CDR3 coding DNA: TGTGCCAGCAGATCCTTGAGGGTCAGGAACACTGAAGCTTTCTTT. Its translation is CASRSLRVRNTEAFF. The rearrangement links TRBV6-5 to TRBJ1-1, with D unclear. The germline gives CDR1 MNHEY, CDR2 SVGAGI. This CDR3 comprises 15 residues. V dropped 6 bases and J dropped 1 base, with 15 bases sitting between them.

CDR3 sequence (DNA): TGCGCCAGCAGCCAAGGACAGCTTGAGCAGTACTTC. It translates to CASSQGQLEQYF. This rearrangement joins TRBV5-1 to TRBJ2-7, with a tentative D call TRBD1 (6 bases). Germline V lookup: CDR1 SGHRS, CDR2 YFSETQ. V was trimmed by 4 bases and J by 7 bases, leaving 12 bases between them. The CDR3 sequence is 12 residues long.

The DNA of the CDR3 is TGTGCCACCAGCTTCCTCGCCCCGGGACAGGGATACAATCAGCCCCAGCATTTT. This translates into CATSFLAPGQGYNQPQHF. The chain is built from TRBV15 and TRBJ1-5, with 9 bases fitting TRBD1. The CDR3 has 18 amino acids. In germline, CDR1 is LNHNV, CDR2 YYDKDF (reference sequence). Germline trimming cut 5 bases from V and 3 bases from J; bases unmatched to any gene: 14.

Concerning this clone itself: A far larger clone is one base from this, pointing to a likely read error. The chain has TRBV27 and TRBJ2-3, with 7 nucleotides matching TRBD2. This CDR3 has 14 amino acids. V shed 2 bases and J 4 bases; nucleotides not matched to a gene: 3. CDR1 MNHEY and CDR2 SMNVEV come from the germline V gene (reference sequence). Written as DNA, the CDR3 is TGTGCCAGCAGTTTAGAACTAGCGTCAGATACGCAGTATTTT. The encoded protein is CASSLELASDTQYF.

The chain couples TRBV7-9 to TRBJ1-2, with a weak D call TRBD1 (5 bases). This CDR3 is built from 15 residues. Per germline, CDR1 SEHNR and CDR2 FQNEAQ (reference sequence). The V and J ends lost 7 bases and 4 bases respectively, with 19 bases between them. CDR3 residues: CASTSSWGEIYGYTF. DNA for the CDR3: TGTGCCAGCACCTCAAGTTGGGGGGAAATCTATGGCTACACCTTC.

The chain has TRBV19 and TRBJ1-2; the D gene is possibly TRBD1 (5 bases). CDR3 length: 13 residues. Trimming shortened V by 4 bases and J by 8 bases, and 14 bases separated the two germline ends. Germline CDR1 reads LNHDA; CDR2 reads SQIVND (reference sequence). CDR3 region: CASSTNWDSGYTF. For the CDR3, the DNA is TGTGCCAGTAGTACCAACTGGGACTCGGGCTACACCTTC. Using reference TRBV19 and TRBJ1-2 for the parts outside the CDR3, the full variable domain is DGGITQSPKYLFRKEGQNVTLSCEQNLNHDAMYWYRQDPGQGLRLIYYSQIVNDFQKGDIAEGYSVSREKKESFPLTVTSAQKNPTAFYLCASSTNWDSGYTFGSGTRLTVV.

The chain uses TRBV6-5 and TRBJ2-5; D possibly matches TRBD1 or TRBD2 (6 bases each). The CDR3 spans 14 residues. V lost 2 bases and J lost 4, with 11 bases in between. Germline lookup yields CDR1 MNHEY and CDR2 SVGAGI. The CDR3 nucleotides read TGTGCCAGCAGTTACCCGGGGGCCCCAGAGACCCAGTACTTC. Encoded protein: CASSYPGAPETQYF.

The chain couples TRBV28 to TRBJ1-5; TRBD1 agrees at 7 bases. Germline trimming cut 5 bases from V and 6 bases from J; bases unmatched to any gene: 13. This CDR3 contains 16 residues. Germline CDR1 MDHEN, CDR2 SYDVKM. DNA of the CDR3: TGTGCCAGCAGTACCCCCGACAGGGAGTTGGGTCAGCCCCAGCATTTT. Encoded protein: CASSTPDRELGQPQHF. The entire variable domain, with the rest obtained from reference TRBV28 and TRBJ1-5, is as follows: DVKVTQSSRYLVKRTGEKVFLECVQDMDHENMFWYRQDPGLGLRLIYFSYDVKMKEKGDIPEGYSVSREKKERFSLILESASTNQTSMYLCASSTPDRELGQPQHFGDGTRLSIL.

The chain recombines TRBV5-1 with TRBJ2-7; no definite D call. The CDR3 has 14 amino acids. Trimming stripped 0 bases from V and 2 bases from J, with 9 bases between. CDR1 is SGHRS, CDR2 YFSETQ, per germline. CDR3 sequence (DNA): TGCGCCAGCAGCTTGGTGTCGGAGCCCTACGAGCAGTACTTC. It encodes CASSLVSEPYEQYF. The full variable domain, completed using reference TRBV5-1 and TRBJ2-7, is KAGVTQTPRYLIKTRGQQVTLSCSPISGHRSVSWYQQTPGQGLQFLFEYFSETQRNKGNFPGRFSGRQFSNSRSEMNVSTLELGDSALYLCASSLVSEPYEQYFGPGTRLTVT.

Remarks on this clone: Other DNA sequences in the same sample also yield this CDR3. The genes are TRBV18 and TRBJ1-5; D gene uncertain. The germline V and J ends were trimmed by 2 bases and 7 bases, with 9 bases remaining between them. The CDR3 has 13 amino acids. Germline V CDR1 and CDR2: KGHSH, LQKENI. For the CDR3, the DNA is TGTGCCAGCTCACCAACCGGGAACCAGCCCCAGCATTTT. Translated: CASSPTGNQPQHF.

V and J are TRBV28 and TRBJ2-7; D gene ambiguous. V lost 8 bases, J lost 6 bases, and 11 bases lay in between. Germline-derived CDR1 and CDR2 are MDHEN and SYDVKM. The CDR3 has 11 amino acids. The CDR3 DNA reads TGTGCCAGCCCCTTGGCGCCCGAGCAGTACTTC. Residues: CASPLAPEQYF.

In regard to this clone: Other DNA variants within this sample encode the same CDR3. CDR3: CASSSHRGETQYF. The CDR3 DNA is TGTGCCAGCAGCTCCCACAGGGGAGAGACCCAGTACTTC. V and J are TRBV7-2 and TRBJ2-5; 7 nucleotides align to TRBD1. Germline lookup yields CDR1 SGHTA and CDR2 FQGNSA. This CDR3 comprises 13 residues. The V and J ends lost 4 bases and 4 bases, in that order; junction bases with no gene match: 3.

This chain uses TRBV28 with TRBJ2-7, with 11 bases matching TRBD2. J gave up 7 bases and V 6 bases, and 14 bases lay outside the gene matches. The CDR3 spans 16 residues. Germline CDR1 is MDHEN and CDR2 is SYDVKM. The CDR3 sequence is CASRTLTSGTFKEQYF. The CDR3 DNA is TGTGCCAGCAGGACCCTGACTAGCGGGACATTTAAAGAGCAGTACTTC. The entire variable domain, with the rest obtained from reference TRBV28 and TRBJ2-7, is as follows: DVKVTQSSRYLVKRTGEKVFLECVQDMDHENMFWYRQDPGLGLRLIYFSYDVKMKEKGDIPEGYSVSREKKERFSLILESASTNQTSMYLCASRTLTSGTFKEQYFGPGTRLTVT.

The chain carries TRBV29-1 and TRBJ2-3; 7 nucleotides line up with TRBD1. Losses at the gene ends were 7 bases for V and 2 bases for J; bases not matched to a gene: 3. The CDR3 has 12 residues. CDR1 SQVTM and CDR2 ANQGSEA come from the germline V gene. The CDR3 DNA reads TGCAGCGAAACAGGGGACACAGATACGCAGTATTTT. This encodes CSETGDTDTQYF.

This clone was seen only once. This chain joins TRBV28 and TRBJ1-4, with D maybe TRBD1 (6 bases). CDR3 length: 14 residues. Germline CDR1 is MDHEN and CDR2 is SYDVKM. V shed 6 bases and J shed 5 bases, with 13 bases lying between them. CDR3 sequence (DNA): TGTGCCAGCAGAGCCGGGACAAGGAATGAAAAACTGTTTTTT. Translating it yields CASRAGTRNEKLFF.

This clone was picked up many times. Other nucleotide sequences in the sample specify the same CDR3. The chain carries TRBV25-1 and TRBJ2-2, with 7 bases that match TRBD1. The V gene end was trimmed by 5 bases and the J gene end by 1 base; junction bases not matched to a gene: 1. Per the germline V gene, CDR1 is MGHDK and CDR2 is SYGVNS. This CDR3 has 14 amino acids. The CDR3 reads CASSWDRNTGELFF. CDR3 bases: TGTGCCAGCAGTTGGGACAGGAACACCGGGGAGCTGTTTTTT.

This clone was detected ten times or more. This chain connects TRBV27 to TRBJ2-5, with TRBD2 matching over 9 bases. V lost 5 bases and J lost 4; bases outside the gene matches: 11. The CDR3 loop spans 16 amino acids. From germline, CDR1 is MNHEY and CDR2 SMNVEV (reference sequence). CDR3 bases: TGTGCCAGCAGTACAAGAAGCGGGAGGTTAGGAGAGACCCAGTACTTC. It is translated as CASSTRSGRLGETQYF.

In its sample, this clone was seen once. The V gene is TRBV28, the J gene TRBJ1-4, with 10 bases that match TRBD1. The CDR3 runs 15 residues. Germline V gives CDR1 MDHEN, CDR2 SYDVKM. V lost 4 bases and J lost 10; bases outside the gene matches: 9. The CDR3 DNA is TGTGCCAGCAGTTACACCGGGACAGGGGTGGGAAAACTGTTTTTT. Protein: CASSYTGTGVGKLFF.

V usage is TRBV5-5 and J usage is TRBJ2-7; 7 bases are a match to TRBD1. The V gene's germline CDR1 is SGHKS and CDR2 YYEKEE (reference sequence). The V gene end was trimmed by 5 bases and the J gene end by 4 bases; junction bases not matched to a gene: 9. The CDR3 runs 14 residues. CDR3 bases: TGTGCCAGCAGGATTCCGGGACAGAAGTACGAGCAGTACTTC. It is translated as CASRIPGQKYEQYF.

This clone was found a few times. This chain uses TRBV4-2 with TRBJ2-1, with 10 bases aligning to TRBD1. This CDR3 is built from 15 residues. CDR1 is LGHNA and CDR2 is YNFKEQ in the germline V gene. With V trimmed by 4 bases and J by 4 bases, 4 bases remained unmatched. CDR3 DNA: TGTGCCAGCAGCCGGACGGGACAGGGGTACAATGAGCAGTTCTTC. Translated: CASSRTGQGYNEQFF.

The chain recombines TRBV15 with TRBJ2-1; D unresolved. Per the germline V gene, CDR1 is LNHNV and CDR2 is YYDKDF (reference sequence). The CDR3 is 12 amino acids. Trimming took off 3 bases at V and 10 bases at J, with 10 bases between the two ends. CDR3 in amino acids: CATSSQVLEQFF. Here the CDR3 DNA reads TGTGCCACCAGCAGCCAAGTATTAGAGCAGTTCTTC.

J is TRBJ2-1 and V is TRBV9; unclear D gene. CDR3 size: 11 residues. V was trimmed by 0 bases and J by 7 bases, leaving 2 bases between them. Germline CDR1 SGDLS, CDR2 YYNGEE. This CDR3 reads CASSVANEQFF. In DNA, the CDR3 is TGTGCCAGCAGCGTAGCGAATGAGCAGTTCTTC.

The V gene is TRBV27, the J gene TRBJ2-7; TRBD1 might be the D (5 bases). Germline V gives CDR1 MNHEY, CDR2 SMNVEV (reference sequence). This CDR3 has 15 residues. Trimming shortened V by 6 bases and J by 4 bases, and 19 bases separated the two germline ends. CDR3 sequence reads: CASSLSQETLYEQYF. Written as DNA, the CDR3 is TGTGCCAGCAGCCTGTCACAGGAAACCCTTTACGAGCAGTACTTC.

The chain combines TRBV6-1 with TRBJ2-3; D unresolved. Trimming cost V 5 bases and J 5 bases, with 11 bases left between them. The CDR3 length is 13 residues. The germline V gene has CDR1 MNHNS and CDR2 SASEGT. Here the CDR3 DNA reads TGTGCCAGCAGTCCACAAAACGAAGATACGCAGTATTTT. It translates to CASSPQNEDTQYF.

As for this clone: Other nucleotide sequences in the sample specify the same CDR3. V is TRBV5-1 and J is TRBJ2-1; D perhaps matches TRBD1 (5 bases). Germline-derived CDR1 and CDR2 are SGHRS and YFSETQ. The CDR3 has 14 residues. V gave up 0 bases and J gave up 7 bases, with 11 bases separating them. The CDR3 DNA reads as TGCGCCAGCAGCTTGGGGCAGGGTGGGAATGAGCAGTTCTTC. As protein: CASSLGQGGNEQFF.

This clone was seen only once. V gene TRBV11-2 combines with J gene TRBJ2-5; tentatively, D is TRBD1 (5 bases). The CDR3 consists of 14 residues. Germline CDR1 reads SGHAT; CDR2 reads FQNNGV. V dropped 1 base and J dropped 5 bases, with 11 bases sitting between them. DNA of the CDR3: TGTGCCAGCAGCTTAGCAGGGTTGAAGGAGACCCAGTACTTC. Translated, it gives CASSLAGLKETQYF.

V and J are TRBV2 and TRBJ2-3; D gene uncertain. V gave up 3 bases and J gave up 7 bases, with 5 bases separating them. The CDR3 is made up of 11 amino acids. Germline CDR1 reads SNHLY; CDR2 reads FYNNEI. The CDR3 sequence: CASSDINTQYF. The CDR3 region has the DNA TGTGCCAGCAGTGATATAAATACGCAGTATTTT.

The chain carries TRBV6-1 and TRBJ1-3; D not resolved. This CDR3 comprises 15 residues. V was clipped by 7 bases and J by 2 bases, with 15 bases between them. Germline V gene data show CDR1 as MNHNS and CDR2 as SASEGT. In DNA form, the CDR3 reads TGTGCCAGCACCTCGGCCCGAGGGCCTGGAAACACCATATATTTT. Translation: CASTSARGPGNTIYF.

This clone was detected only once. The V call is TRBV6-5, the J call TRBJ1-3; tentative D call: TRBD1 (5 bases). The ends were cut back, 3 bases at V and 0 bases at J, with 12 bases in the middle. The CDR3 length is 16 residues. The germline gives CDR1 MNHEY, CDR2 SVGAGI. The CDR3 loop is CASSYQGPSSGNTIYF. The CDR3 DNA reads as TGTGCCAGCAGTTATCAGGGACCGAGCTCTGGAAACACCATATATTTT.

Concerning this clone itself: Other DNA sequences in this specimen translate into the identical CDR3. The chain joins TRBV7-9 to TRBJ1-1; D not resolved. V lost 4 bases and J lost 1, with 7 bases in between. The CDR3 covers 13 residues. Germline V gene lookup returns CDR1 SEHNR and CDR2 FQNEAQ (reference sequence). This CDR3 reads CASSSTRNTEAFF. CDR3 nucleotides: TGTGCCAGCAGCTCCACGAGGAACACTGAAGCTTTCTTT.